This paragraph covers one TCR beta chain sequence. Primers: 60 Vbeta forward and 13 Jbeta reverse. The protocol was immunoSEQ multiplex PCR, while the TCRdb copy is restricted to in-frame clones and leaves out a portion. Among about 88,000 clones, 79% were seen once, and the ten largest hold around 3%. This entry belongs to a study of cytomegalovirus exposure and HLA in healthy donors. Looked up from germline, CDR1 is MNHEY and CDR2 is SVGAGI. After removal of 4 bases from V and 2 bases from J, the junction contained 6 bases not matched to a gene. The CDR3 has 15 amino acids. In nominal health when sampled, donors likely had unrecorded immune exposures nonetheless.

This clonotype originated in a man aged 25 to 45 in good health and CMV-seronegative. This chain connects TRBV6-5 to TRBJ1-2; 8 nucleotides line up with TRBD1. The sequenced sample was PBMCs. The CDR3 region has the DNA TGTGCCAGCAGTTCCGCAGGGGGCCAGAACTATGGCTACACCTTC. This encodes CASSSAGGQNYGYTF.